The 20 T cell receptor beta chains presented below share a single source sample, sequenced in a study of cytomegalovirus exposure and HLA in healthy donors. 60 Vbeta and 13 Jbeta primers were used in PCR. TCRdb keeps only in-frame clones here, not all; method: immunoSEQ multiplex PCR. The data hold approximately 67,000 clones, with 65% to 70% observed a single time. Source material: PBMCs. Source of these receptors: a woman in her 30s in good health and CMV-seronegative.

A single count supports this clone. V and J are TRBV29-1 and TRBJ2-7; perhaps TRBD2 as D (7 bases). V was cut by 1 base and J by 5 bases, with 9 bases left in between. The CDR3 covers 12 residues. Germline V gene sequence: CDR1 SQVTM, CDR2 ANQGSEA. CDR3 residues: CSVEGEGDEQYF. Written as DNA, the CDR3 is TGCAGCGTTGAAGGGGAGGGGGACGAGCAGTACTTC.

The chain uses TRBV27 and TRBJ2-7, with D hard to call. The CDR3 has 16 amino acids. CDR1 and CDR2 from the germline V gene are MNHEY and SMNVEV (reference sequence). Trimming took 3 bases from V and 0 from J, leaving 15 bases between them. CDR3 DNA: TGTGCCAGCAGTTTTTCCGGTTCTATTAGCTCCTACGAGCAGTACTTC. Translating it yields CASSFSGSISSYEQYF.

The chain links TRBV7-2 to TRBJ1-2; D is unclear. Trimming took off 0 bases at V and 2 bases at J, with 7 bases between the two ends. There are 14 residues in the CDR3. The germline gives CDR1 SGHTA, CDR2 FQGNSA. The CDR3 nucleotides read TGTGCCAGCAGCTTAGCCGCAGGCAACTATGGCTACACCTTC. Its protein is CASSLAAGNYGYTF.

V usage is TRBV5-4 and J usage is TRBJ2-5; TRBD1 is a possible D gene (6 bases). The germline CDR1 and CDR2 sequences are SGHNT and YYREEE (reference sequence). The CDR3 loop spans 14 amino acids. The V end lost 0 bases, the J end lost 4 bases, and 10 bases lay between the germline ends. In DNA, the CDR3 is TGTGCCAGCAGCTTGGACCAGGGGAGAGAGACCCAGTACTTC. Protein: CASSLDQGRETQYF. Supplemented by reference TRBV5-4 and TRBJ2-5, the full variable domain reads ETGVTQSPTHLIKTRGQQVTLRCSSQSGHNTVSWYQQALGQGPQFIFQYYREEENGRGNFPPRFSGLQFPNYSSELNVNALELDDSALYLCASSLDQGRETQYFGPGTRLLVL.

V is TRBV5-4 and J is TRBJ2-7, with a possible D match to TRBD1 (6 bases). V shed 3 bases and J shed 6 bases, with 16 bases lying between them. The CDR3 is 14 amino acids. CDR1 and CDR2 (germline): SGHNT, YYREEE (reference sequence). CDR3 DNA sequence: TGTGCCAGCAGCTCGATAGGGGGTGGCGGCGAGCAGTACTTC. Encoded protein: CASSSIGGGGEQYF. Drawing the rest from reference TRBV5-4 and TRBJ2-7, the complete variable domain is ETGVTQSPTHLIKTRGQQVTLRCSSQSGHNTVSWYQQALGQGPQFIFQYYREEENGRGNFPPRFSGLQFPNYSSELNVNALELDDSALYLCASSSIGGGGEQYFGPGTRLTVT.

V usage is TRBV5-4 and J usage is TRBJ1-2; possibly TRBD1 for D (5 bases). The CDR3 runs 14 residues. V lost 1 base and J lost 2, with 9 bases in between. The germline V gene has CDR1 SGHNT and CDR2 YYREEE (reference sequence). The CDR3 DNA is TGTGCCAGCAGCTTGAAACAGGCGAACTATGGCTACACCTTC. Its translation: CASSLKQANYGYTF.

The chain combines TRBV2 with TRBJ2-2; D remains ambiguous. Trimming took off 4 bases at V and 6 bases at J, with 9 bases between the two ends. The germline CDR1 and CDR2 sequences are SNHLY and FYNNEI. This CDR3 is built from 13 residues. The CDR3 reads CASSALASGELFF. CDR3 nucleotides: TGTGCCAGCAGTGCTCTCGCGTCCGGGGAGCTGTTTTTT.

This clone was detected a few times. The chain employs TRBV21-1 and TRBJ1-3; TRBD1, the table's D call, was not compared with the DNA. TRBV21-1 is a pseudogene locus. CDR3 length: 15 residues. The CDR3 nucleotides are TGTGCCAGCAGCACGACACTGAACTCTGGAAACACCATATATTTT. This sequence encodes CASSTTLNSGNTIYF.

The chain has TRBV5-1 and TRBJ1-4; perhaps TRBD1 as D (6 bases). V gave up 4 bases and J gave up 16 bases, with 23 bases separating them. CDR3 length: 14 amino acids. Germline CDR1 SGHRS, CDR2 YFSETQ. The CDR3 sequence: CASSPGTTNEKPFF. CDR3 coding DNA: TGCGCCAGCAGCCCTGGGACAACTAATGAAAAGCCGTTTTTT.

V and J are TRBV30 and TRBJ2-7; unclear D gene. Per the germline V gene, CDR1 is GTSNPN and CDR2 is SVGIG (reference sequence). Trimming stripped 3 bases from V and 8 bases from J, with 20 bases between. The CDR3 has 14 residues. CDR3 in DNA: TGTGCCTGGAGCCTAGACTCCAACGGTCTCAAGCAGTACTTC. Protein product: CAWSLDSNGLKQYF. Based on the CDR3 plus reference TRBV30 and TRBJ2-7, the full variable domain is SQTIHQWPATLVQPVGSPLSLECTVEGTSNPNLYWYRQAAGRGLQLLFYSVGIGQISSEVPQNLSASRPQDRQFILSSKKLLLSDSGFYLCAWSLDSNGLKQYFGPGTRLTVT.

This sequence joins TRBV7-3 and TRBJ2-7; TRBD2 is a possible D gene (5 bases). Germline V gene sequence: CDR1 SGHTA, CDR2 FQGTGA. V was shortened by 2 bases and J by 1 base, with 9 bases between the two germline ends. This CDR3 is built from 14 residues. For the CDR3, the DNA is TGTGCCAGCAGCTTAGCCCGCGGGTCCTACGAGCAGTACTTC. Translation gives CASSLARGSYEQYF.

V usage is TRBV6-5 and J usage is TRBJ2-3; 8 bases are shared with TRBD2. This CDR3 is 14 amino acids long. V lost 6 bases to trimming and J lost 4 bases; unmatched junction nucleotides: 6. Germline V lookup: CDR1 MNHEY, CDR2 SVGAGI. The CDR3 DNA follows: TGTGCCAGCAGCCGGGGGGGCCAAGCAGATACGCAGTATTTT. This sequence encodes CASSRGGQADTQYF.

This clone occurred a few times. The CDR3 DNA sequence: TGTGCCATCAGCCGGGGGACGACCGAGCAGTACTTC. Its protein is CAISRGTTEQYF. The chain employs TRBV10-3 and TRBJ2-7, with D perhaps matching TRBD2 (6 bases). The V and J ends lost 6 bases and 6 bases respectively, with 12 bases between them. This CDR3 region has 12 residues. Germline CDR1 reads ENHRY; CDR2 reads SYGVKD.

The chain employs TRBV21-1 and TRBJ1-4; the D call of TRBD1 is as the table states it, not checked on the DNA. TRBV21-1 is marked as a pseudogene. CDR3 length: 18 residues. CDR3 protein: CASITGTGGAVTNEKLFF. The CDR3 bases are TGTGCCAGTATTACCGGGACAGGGGGCGCGGTAACTAATGAAAAACTGTTTTTT.

This clone was observed a handful of times. The gene calls are TRBV5-6 and TRBJ2-5, with D tentatively TRBD1 (6 bases). The V gene's germline CDR1 is SGHDT and CDR2 YYEEEE. The CDR3 totals 14 residues. Trimming left V 5 bases short and J 2 bases short, with 13 bases between. This CDR3 reads CASSYGQLQETQYF. In DNA form, the CDR3 reads TGTGCCAGCAGTTACGGACAGCTTCAAGAGACCCAGTACTTC.

This chain links TRBV4-2 with TRBJ2-7, with 11 bases identical to TRBD1. This CDR3 has 14 residues. The V and J ends lost 4 bases and 3 bases, in that order; junction bases with no gene match: 2. Germline loops: CDR1 LGHNA, CDR2 YNFKEQ. CDR3 residues: CASSRGTGGYEQYF. The CDR3 DNA is TGTGCCAGCAGCCGAGGGACAGGGGGCTACGAGCAGTACTTC.

The V call is TRBV7-2, the J call TRBJ1-6; possibly TRBD1 for D (5 bases). Germline V gene data show CDR1 as SGHTA and CDR2 as FQGNSA. This CDR3 has 14 amino acids. V lost 2 bases and J lost 10, with 12 bases in between. This CDR3 is CASSLSGQGSPLHF. The CDR3, as DNA: TGTGCCAGCAGCTTATCAGGGCAAGGGTCACCCCTCCACTTT.

CDR3 in DNA: TGTGCCAGCTCACCTCGACAGGGGGTAGGGACTGAAGCTTTCTTT. Translated, it gives CASSPRQGVGTEAFF. J is TRBJ1-1 and V is TRBV18; TRBD1 agrees at 9 bases. V trimming: 3 bases; J trimming: 5 bases; junction bases outside the gene matches: 7. The CDR3 spans 15 residues. Germline V lookup: CDR1 KGHSH, CDR2 LQKENI.

J is TRBJ2-7 and V is TRBV7-3; 8 nucleotides agree with TRBD1. This CDR3 has 15 residues. Germline CDR1 and CDR2: SGHTA and FQGTGA. V lost 5 bases and J lost 10; bases outside the gene matches: 16. The CDR3 reads CASSPDRGKGRDQYF. CDR3 nucleotide sequence: TGTGCCAGCAGCCCCGACAGGGGAAAGGGTCGCGATCAGTACTTC.

The chain uses TRBV29-1 and TRBJ2-3; 7 positions agree with TRBD1. The CDR3 loop spans 13 amino acids. Germline values: CDR1 SQVTM, CDR2 ANQGSEA. V dropped 6 bases and J dropped 3; count of bases not matched to a gene: 6. CDR3 region: CSVNPGQTDTQYF. DNA of the CDR3: TGCAGCGTCAATCCGGGACAGACAGATACGCAGTATTTT.